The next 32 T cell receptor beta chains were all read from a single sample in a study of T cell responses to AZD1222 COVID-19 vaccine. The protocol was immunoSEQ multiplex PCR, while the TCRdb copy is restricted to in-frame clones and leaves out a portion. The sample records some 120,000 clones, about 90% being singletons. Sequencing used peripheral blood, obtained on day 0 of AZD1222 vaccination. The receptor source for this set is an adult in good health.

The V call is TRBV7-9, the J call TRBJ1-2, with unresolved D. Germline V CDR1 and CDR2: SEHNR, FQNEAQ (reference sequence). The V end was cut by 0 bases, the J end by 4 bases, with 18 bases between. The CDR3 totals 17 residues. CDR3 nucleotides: TGTGCCAGCAGCTTAGCGGCAGGTCGCGTTCGTGGCTATGGCTACACCTTC. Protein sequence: CASSLAAGRVRGYGYTF.

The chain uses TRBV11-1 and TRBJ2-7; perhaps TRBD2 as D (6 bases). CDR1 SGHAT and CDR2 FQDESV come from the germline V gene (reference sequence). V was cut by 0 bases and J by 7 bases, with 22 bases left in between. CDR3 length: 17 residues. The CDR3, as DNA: TGTGCCAGCAGCTTAGCCCCGGGACTTGGGAAGGGTGGAGAGCAGTACTTC. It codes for CASSLAPGLGKGGEQYF. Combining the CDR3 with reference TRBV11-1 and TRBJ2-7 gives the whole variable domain EAEVAQSPRYKITEKSQAVAFWCDPISGHATLYWYRQILGQGPELLVQFQDESVVDDSQLPKDRFSAERLKGVDSTLKIQPAELGDSAMYLCASSLAPGLGKGGEQYFGPGTRLTVT.

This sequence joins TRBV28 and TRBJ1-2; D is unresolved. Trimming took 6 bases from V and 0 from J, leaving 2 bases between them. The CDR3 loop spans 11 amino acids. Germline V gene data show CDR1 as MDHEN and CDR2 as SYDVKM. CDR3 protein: CASSTNYGYTF. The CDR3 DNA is TGTGCCAGCAGCACTAACTATGGCTACACCTTC.

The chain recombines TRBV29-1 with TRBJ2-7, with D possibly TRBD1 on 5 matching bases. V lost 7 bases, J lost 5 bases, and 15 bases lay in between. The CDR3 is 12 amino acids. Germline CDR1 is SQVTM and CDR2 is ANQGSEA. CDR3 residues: CSAKGESNEQYF. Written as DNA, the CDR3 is TGCAGCGCCAAAGGGGAATCAAACGAGCAGTACTTC.

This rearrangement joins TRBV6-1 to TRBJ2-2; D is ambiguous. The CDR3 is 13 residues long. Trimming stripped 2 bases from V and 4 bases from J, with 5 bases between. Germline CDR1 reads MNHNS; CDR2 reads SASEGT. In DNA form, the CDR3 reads TGTGCCAGCAGTGAAAGACCCACCGGGGAGCTGTTTTTT. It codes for CASSERPTGELFF.

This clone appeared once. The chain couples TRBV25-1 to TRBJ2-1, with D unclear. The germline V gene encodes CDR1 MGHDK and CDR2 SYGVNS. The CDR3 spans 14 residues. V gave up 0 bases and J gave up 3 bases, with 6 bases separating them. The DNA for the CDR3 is TGTGCCAGCAGTGAATATAGCATCTACAATGAGCAGTTCTTC. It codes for CASSEYSIYNEQFF.

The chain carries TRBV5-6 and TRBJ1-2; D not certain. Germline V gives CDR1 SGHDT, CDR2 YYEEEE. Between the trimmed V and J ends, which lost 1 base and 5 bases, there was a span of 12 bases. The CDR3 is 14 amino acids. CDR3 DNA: TGTGCCAGCAGCTTGAGTGGGTTCGGATATGGCTACACCTTC. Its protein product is CASSLSGFGYGYTF.

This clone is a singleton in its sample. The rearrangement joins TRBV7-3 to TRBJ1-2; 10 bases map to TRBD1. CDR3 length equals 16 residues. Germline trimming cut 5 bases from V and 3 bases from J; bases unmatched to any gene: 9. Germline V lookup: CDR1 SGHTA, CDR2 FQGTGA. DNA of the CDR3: TGTGCCAGCAGCCCCGGGACAGGGGCAGGGGACTATGGCTACACCTTC. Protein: CASSPGTGAGDYGYTF.

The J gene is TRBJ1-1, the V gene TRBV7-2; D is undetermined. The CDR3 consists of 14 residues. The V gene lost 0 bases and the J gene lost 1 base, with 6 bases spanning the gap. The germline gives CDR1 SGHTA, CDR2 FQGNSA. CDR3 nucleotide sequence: TGTGCCAGCAGCTTAGCCTCCGGGAACACTGAAGCTTTCTTT. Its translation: CASSLASGNTEAFF.

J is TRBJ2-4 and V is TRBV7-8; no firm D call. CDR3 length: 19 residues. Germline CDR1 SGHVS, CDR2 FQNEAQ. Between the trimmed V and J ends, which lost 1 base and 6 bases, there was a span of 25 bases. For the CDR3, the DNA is TGTGCCAGCAGCTTAGTAAGGGTAGGGCTGGCTCAGCCGTTAAACATTCAGTACTTC. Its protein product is CASSLVRVGLAQPLNIQYF. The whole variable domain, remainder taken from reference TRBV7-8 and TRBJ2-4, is GAGVSQSPRYKVAKRGQDVALRCDPISGHVSLFWYQQALGQGPEFLTYFQNEAQLDKSGLPSDRFFAERPEGSVSTLKIQRTQQEDSAVYLCASSLVRVGLAQPLNIQYFGAGTRLSVL.

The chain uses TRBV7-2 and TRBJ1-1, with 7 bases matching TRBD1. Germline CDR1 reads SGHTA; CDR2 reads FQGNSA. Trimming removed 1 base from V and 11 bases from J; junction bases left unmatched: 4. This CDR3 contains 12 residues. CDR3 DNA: TGTGCCAGCAGCTTAGAGGGGGCGAGGGCTTTCTTT. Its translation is CASSLEGARAFF.

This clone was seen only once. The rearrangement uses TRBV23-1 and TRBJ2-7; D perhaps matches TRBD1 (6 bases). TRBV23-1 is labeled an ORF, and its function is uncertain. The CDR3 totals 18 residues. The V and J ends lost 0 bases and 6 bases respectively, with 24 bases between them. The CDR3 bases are TGCGCCAGCAGTCAATCGCAAGCCTCCAGGGGCCAAATTACCGAGCAGTACTTC. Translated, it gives CASSQSQASRGQITEQYF.

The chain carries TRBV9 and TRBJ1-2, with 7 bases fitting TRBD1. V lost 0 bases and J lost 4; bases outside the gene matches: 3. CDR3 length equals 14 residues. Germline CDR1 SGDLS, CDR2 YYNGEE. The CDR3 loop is CASSVVRQGYGYTF. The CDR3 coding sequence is TGTGCCAGCAGCGTAGTTCGACAGGGCTATGGCTACACCTTC.

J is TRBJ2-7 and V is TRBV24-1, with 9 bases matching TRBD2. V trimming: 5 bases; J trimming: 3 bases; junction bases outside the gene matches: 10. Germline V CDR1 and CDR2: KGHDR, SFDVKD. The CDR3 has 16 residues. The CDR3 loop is CATSGGGGEVLYEQYF. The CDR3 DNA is TGTGCCACCAGTGGTGGCGGGGGGGAAGTCCTCTACGAGCAGTACTTC.

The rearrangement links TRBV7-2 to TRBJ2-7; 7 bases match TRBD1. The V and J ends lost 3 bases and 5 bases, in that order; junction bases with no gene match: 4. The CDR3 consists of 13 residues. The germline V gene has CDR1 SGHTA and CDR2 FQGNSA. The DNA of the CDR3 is TGTGCCAGCAGCTTGACAGGGCAACACGAGCAGTACTTC. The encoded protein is CASSLTGQHEQYF.

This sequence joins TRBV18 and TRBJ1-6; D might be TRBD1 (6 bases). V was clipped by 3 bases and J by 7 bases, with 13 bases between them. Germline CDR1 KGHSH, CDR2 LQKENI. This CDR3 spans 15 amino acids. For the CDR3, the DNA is TGTGCCAGCTCACCCCCGGGACATGGGAATTCACCCCTCCACTTT. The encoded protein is CASSPPGHGNSPLHF.

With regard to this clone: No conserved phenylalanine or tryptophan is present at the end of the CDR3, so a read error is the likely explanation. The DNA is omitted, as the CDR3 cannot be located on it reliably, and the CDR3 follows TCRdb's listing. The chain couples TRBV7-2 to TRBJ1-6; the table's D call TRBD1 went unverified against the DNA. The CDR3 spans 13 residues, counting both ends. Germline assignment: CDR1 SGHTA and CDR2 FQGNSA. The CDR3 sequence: CASSLEGSRDNGM.

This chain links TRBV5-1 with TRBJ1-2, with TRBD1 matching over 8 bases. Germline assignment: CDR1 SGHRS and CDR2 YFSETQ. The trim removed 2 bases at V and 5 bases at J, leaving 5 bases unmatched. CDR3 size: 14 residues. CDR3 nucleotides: TGCGCCAGCAGCTTTTCGACAGGGGAATATGGCTACACCTTC. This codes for CASSFSTGEYGYTF. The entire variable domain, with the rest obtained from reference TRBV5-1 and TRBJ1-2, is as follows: KAGVTQTPRYLIKTRGQQVTLSCSPISGHRSVSWYQQTPGQGLQFLFEYFSETQRNKGNFPGRFSGRQFSNSRSEMNVSTLELGDSALYLCASSFSTGEYGYTFGSGTRLTVV.

The CDR3 sequence is CASSYLPGQGADRPQHF. The CDR3 nucleotides read TGTGCCAGCAGTTATCTACCGGGACAGGGGGCCGACAGGCCCCAGCATTTT. The chain recombines TRBV6-2 or TRBV6-3 with TRBJ1-5, with 12 bases lining up with TRBD1. Looked up from germline, CDR1 is MNHEY and CDR2 is SVGEGT. This CDR3 has 17 amino acids. V lost 3 bases to trimming and J lost 9 bases; unmatched junction nucleotides: 12.

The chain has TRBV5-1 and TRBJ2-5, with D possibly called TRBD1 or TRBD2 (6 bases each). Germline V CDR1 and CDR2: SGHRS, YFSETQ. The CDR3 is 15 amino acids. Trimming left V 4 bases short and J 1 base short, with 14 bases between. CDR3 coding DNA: TGCGCCAGCAGCCCACAAGGGGGGCTCCAAGAGACCCAGTACTTC. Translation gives CASSPQGGLQETQYF.

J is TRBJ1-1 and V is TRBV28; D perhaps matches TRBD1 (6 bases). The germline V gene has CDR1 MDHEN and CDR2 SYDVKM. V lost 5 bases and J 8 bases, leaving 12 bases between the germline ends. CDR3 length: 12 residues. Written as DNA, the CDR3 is TGTGCCAGCAGTGACAGGATTTTAGAAGCTTTCTTT. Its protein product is CASSDRILEAFF.

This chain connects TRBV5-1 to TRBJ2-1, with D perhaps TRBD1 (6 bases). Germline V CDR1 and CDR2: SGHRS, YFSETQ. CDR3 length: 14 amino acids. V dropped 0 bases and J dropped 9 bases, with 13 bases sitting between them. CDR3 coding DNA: TGCGCCAGCAGCTTGGACAGGGAGTATGGTGAGCAGTTCTTC. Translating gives CASSLDREYGEQFF.

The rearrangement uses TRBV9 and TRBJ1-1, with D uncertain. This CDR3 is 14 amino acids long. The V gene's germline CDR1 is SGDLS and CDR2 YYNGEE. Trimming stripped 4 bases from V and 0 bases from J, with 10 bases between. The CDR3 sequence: CASSPRVVNTEAFF. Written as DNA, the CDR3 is TGTGCCAGCAGCCCTAGGGTGGTGAACACTGAAGCTTTCTTT. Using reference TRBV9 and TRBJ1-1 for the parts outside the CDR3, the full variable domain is DSGVTQTPKHLITATGQRVTLRCSPRSGDLSVYWYQQSLDQGLQFLIQYYNGEERAKGNILERFSAQQFPDLHSELNLSSLELGDSALYFCASSPRVVNTEAFFGQGTRLTVV.

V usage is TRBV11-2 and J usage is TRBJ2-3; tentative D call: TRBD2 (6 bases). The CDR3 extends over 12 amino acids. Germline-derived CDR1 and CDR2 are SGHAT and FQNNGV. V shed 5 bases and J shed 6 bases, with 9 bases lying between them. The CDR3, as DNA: TGTGCCAGCAGCATAAGCGGGGATACGCAGTATTTT. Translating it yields CASSISGDTQYF.

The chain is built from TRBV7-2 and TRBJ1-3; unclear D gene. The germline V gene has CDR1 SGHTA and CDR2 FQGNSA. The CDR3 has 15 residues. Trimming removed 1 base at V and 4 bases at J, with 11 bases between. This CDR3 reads CASSLVIIGGNTIYF. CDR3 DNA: TGTGCCAGCAGCTTAGTGATAATAGGGGGAAACACCATATATTTT.

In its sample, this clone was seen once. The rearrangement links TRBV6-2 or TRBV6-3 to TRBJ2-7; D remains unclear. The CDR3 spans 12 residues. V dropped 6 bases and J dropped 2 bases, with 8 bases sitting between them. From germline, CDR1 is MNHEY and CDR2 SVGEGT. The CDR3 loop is CASSSDAYEQYF. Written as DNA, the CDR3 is TGTGCCAGCAGCTCCGATGCCTACGAGCAGTACTTC.

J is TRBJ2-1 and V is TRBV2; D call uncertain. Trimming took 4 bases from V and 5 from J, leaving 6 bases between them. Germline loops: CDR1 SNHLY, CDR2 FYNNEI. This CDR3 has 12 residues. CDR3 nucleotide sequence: TGTGCCAGCAGTGGGTCCGACAATGAGCAGTTCTTC. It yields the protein CASSGSDNEQFF.

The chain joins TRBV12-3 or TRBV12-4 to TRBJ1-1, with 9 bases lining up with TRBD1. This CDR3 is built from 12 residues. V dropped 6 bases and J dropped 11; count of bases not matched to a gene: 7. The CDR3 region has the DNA TGTGCCAGCAGGACAGGGGGGTCGCGGGCTTTCTTT. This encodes CASRTGGSRAFF.

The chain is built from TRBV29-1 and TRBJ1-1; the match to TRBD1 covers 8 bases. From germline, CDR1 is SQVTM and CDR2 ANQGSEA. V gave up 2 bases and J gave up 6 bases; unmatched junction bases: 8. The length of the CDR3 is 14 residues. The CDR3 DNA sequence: TGCAGCGTTGAATCCCGGACAGGGAGTCCTGAAGCTTTCTTT. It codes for CSVESRTGSPEAFF.

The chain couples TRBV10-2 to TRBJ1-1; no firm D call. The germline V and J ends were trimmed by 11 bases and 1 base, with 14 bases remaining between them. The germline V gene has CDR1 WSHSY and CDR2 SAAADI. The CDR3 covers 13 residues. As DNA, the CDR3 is TGCGCCTCTTCCAGAAACACGAACACTGAAGCTTTCTTT. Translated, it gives CASSRNTNTEAFF.

The CDR3 sequence: CASSSGQYYGYTF. The DNA for the CDR3 is TGTGCCAGCAGCTCGGGACAGTACTATGGCTACACCTTC. This rearrangement joins TRBV11-2 to TRBJ1-2, with TRBD1 matching over 7 bases. The CDR3 has 13 amino acids. Unmatched junction bases numbered 2, after V lost 4 bases and J lost 3 bases. CDR1 is SGHAT, CDR2 FQNNGV, per germline.

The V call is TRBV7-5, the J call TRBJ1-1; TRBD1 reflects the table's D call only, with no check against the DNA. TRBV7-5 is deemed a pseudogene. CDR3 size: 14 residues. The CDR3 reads CVRSPSGRNTEAFF. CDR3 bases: TGTGTCAGAAGCCCCTCAGGCAGGAACACTGAAGCTTTCTTT.